One TCR beta chain is described in this entry. The record originates from a study of blood T cells in healthy people across ages. A second PCR of 7 to 11 cycles used a sample-barcoded 5' primer and a J-beta primer mix. MiXCR was run by TCRdb on the 5' RACE reads, yielding one entry per CDR3 protein. The data hold roughly 1.5 million distinct CDR3 sequences, with 35% to 45% observed a single time. The CDR3 spans 13 residues. V was pared by 3 bases and J by 11 bases, with 19 bases between. The germline CDR1 and CDR2 sequences are DFQATT and SNEGSKA (reference sequence). The chain has TRBV20-1 and TRBJ2-5; D possibly corresponds to TRBD2 (7 bases). Sequencing used blood. This clonotype was obtained from a young woman in good health. CDR3 loop: CSASRGGYNEQYF. The CDR3 DNA reads as TGCAGTGCTAGTAGGGGGGGGTACAATGAGCAGTACTTC.